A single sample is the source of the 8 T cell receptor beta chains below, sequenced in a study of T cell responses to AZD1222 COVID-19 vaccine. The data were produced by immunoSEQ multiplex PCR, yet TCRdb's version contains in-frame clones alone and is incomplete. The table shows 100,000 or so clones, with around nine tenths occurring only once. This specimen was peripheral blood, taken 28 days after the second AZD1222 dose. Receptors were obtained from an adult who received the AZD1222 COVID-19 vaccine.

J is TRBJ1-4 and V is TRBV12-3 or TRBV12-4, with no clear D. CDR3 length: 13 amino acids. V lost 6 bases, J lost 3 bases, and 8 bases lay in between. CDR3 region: CASSRASNEKLFF. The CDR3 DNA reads TGTGCCAGCAGCCGGGCATCTAATGAAAAACTGTTTTTT.

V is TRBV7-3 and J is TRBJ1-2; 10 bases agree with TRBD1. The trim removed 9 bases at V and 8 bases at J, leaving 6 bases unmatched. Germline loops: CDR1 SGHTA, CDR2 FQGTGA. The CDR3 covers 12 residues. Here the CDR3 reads CASGDRGIGYTF. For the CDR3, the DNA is TGTGCCAGTGGGGACAGGGGTATAGGCTACACCTTC. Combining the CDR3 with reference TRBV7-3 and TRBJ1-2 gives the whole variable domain GAGVSQTPSNKVTEKGKYVELRCDPISGHTALYWYRQSLGQGPEFLIYFQGTGAADDSGLPNDRFFAVRPEGSVSTLKIQRTERGDSAVYLCASGDRGIGYTFGSGTRLTVV.

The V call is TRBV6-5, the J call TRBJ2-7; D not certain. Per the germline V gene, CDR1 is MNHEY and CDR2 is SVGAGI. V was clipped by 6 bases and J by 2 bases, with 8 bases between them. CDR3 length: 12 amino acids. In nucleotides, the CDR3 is TGTGCCAGCAGGGAGCTGGCCTACGAGCAGTACTTC. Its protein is CASRELAYEQYF.

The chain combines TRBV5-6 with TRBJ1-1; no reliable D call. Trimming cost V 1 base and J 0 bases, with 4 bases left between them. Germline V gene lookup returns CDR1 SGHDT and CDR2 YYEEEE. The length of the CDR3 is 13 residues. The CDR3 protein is CASSLTVNTEAFF. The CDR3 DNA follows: TGTGCCAGCAGCTTGACAGTGAACACTGAAGCTTTCTTT.

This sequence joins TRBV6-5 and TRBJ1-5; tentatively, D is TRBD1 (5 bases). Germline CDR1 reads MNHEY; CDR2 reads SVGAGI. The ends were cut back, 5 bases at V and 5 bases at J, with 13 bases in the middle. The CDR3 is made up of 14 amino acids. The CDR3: CASSRTGFDQPQHF. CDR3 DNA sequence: TGTGCCAGCAGTCGAACAGGATTCGATCAGCCCCAGCATTTT.

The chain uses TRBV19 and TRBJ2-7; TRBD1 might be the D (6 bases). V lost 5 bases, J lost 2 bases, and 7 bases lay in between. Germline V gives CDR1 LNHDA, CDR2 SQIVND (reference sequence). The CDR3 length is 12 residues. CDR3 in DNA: TGTGCCAGTAGTGAGGGGGCCTACGAGCAGTACTTC. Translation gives CASSEGAYEQYF.

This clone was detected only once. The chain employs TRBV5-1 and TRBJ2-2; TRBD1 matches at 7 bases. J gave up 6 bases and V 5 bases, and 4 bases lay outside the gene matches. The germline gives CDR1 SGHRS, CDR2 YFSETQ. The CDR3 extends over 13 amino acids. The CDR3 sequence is CASSFDRAGELFF. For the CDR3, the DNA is TGCGCCAGCAGTTTTGACAGGGCCGGGGAGCTGTTTTTT.

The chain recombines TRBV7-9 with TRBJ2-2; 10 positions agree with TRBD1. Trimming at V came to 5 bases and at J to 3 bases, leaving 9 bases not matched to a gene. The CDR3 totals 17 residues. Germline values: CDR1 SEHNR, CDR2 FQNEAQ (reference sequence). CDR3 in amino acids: CASSPPGQGVHTGELFF. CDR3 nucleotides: TGTGCCAGCAGCCCGCCCGGACAGGGGGTCCACACCGGGGAGCTGTTTTTT.